Below, 13 T cell receptor beta chains from the same sample are listed, as sequenced in a study of blood T cell repertoires in COVID-19. Only in-frame clones appear in the TCRdb table, and some are missing; sequencing was by immunoSEQ multiplex PCR. Here the sample spans 16,000 or so clones, roughly nine tenths being singletons. Sequenced sample: peripheral blood. The receptors were gathered from an elderly man with acute or convalescent COVID-19.

This clone came up once. This chain links TRBV4-2 with TRBJ1-3, with TRBD1 matching 9 bases. The CDR3 covers 18 residues. The junction had 11 bases not matched to a gene; V was cut back by 4 bases and J by 1 base. Looked up from germline, CDR1 is LGHNA and CDR2 is YNFKEQ. CDR3 in amino acids: CASSPQGDRVGSGNTIYF. CDR3 DNA: TGTGCCAGCAGCCCCCAAGGGGACAGGGTGGGATCTGGAAACACCATATATTTT.

The gene calls are TRBV30 and TRBJ1-6; D gene ambiguous. The CDR3 has 13 residues. V was pared by 0 bases and J by 8 bases, with 8 bases between. CDR1 and CDR2 (germline): GTSNPN, SVGIG (reference sequence). As DNA, the CDR3 is TGTGCCTGGAGTGTAAACGGGGATTCACCCCTCCACTTT. It encodes CAWSVNGDSPLHF.

The chain employs TRBV10-3 and TRBJ1-2; 9 nucleotides line up with TRBD1. The CDR3 spans 13 residues. CDR1 and CDR2 from the germline V gene are ENHRY and SYGVKD. J lost 8 bases, V lost 6 bases, and 7 bases had no gene match. CDR3 region: CAISVIDRGGYTF. Written as DNA, the CDR3 is TGTGCCATCAGCGTAATAGACAGGGGGGGCTACACCTTC.

The gene calls are TRBV6-5 and TRBJ2-2; 9 nucleotides align to TRBD1. Germline values: CDR1 MNHEY, CDR2 SVGAGI. The CDR3 extends over 15 amino acids. V trimming: 6 bases; J trimming: 9 bases; junction bases outside the gene matches: 11. For the CDR3, the DNA is TGTGCCAGCAGGACCGGGACAGGGAACGTCCGGGAGCTGTTTTTT. It yields the protein CASRTGTGNVRELFF.

This clone was picked up one time. The chain has TRBV5-4 and TRBJ1-1; D call uncertain. This CDR3 has 17 amino acids. The germline gives CDR1 SGHNT, CDR2 YYREEE (reference sequence). The V end lost 2 bases, the J end lost 6 bases, and 23 bases lay between the germline ends. The CDR3 is CASSLRHVDGSTPEAFF. CDR3 bases: TGTGCCAGCAGCTTAAGACATGTGGATGGGTCCACCCCTGAAGCTTTCTTT.

V and J are TRBV19 and TRBJ2-7; maybe TRBD2 (6 bases). The germline V gene has CDR1 LNHDA and CDR2 SQIVND (reference sequence). The CDR3 covers 14 residues. Trimming pared 6 bases from V and 1 base from J, leaving 13 bases between. This CDR3 is CASRGRESSYEQYF. DNA for the CDR3: TGTGCCAGTAGGGGCCGGGAGTCATCCTACGAGCAGTACTTC.

The CDR3 DNA sequence: TGTGCCAGCAGTCCCCCCTCGCGGGTTGAAGCTTTCTTT. This translates into CASSPPSRVEAFF. The chain links TRBV7-8 to TRBJ1-1; D is uncertain. The CDR3 sequence is 13 residues long. V was pared by 6 bases and J by 7 bases, with 15 bases between. Germline loops: CDR1 SGHVS, CDR2 FQNEAQ.

The chain employs TRBV11-2 and TRBJ2-1; D is perhaps TRBD2 (5 bases). Per the germline V gene, CDR1 is SGHAT and CDR2 is FQNNGV. The CDR3 runs to 17 residues. Trimming cost V 6 bases and J 0 bases, with 18 bases left between them. Here the CDR3 reads CASSWGEAASSYNEQFF. CDR3 DNA: TGTGCCAGCAGTTGGGGAGAAGCGGCGAGCTCCTACAATGAGCAGTTCTTC. The entire variable domain, with the rest obtained from reference TRBV11-2 and TRBJ2-1, is as follows: EAGVAQSPRYKIIEKRQSVAFWCNPISGHATLYWYQQILGQGPKLLIQFQNNGVVDDSQLPKDRFSAERLKGVDSTLKIQPAKLEDSAVYLCASSWGEAASSYNEQFFGPGTRLTVL.

The rearrangement joins TRBV30 to TRBJ1-6; tentative D call: TRBD1 (5 bases). This CDR3 is built from 13 residues. Trimming took off 0 bases at V and 9 bases at J, with 9 bases between the two ends. The germline V gene has CDR1 GTSNPN and CDR2 SVGIG (reference sequence). The CDR3 loop reads CAWSVQGRSPLHF. CDR3 bases: TGTGCCTGGAGTGTGCAGGGCCGTTCACCCCTCCACTTT.

The rearrangement joins TRBV3-1 (or the pseudogene TRBV3-2) to TRBJ1-5, with D maybe TRBD1 (6 bases). The V end lost 3 bases, the J end lost 0 bases, and 9 bases lay between the germline ends. Germline V gives CDR1 LGHDT, CDR2 YNNKEL (reference sequence). The CDR3 sequence is 15 residues long. The CDR3 protein is CASSQGANSNQPQHF. DNA of the CDR3: TGTGCCAGCAGCCAGGGGGCCAATAGCAATCAGCCCCAGCATTTT.

CDR3 sequence reads: CASSPRGEGGYTF. The CDR3 DNA sequence: TGTGCCAGCAGCCCCAGGGGGGAAGGTGGCTACACCTTC. The rearrangement joins TRBV3-1 (or the pseudogene TRBV3-2) to TRBJ1-2, with 7 bases matching TRBD1. CDR3 length: 13 residues. Germline lookup yields CDR1 LGHDT and CDR2 YNNKEL (reference sequence). V shed 4 bases, J shed 7 bases, and the junction held 6 bases outside the gene matches.

The chain joins TRBV5-1 to TRBJ2-7; D call uncertain. CDR1 SGHRS and CDR2 YFSETQ come from the germline V gene. This CDR3 spans 15 amino acids. Trimming stripped 0 bases from V and 6 bases from J, with 16 bases between. The CDR3 DNA sequence: TGCGCCAGCAGCTTGGTGGTGGCCTCTCCTCGCGAGCAGTACTTC. Amino acid sequence: CASSLVVASPREQYF.

This chain connects TRBV19 to TRBJ1-4; TRBD1 matches 10 bases. V lost 7 bases and J lost 6; bases outside the gene matches: 8. Germline CDR1 LNHDA, CDR2 SQIVND (reference sequence). CDR3 length equals 15 residues. The CDR3 sequence: CASTVRDRGDEKLFF. CDR3 DNA sequence: TGTGCCAGTACTGTCCGGGACAGGGGTGATGAAAAACTGTTTTTT.